The 22 T cell receptor beta chains reported below all come from one sample, sequenced in a study of shared clonotypes between healthy human individuals. Measured with immunoSEQ multiplex PCR; TCRdb has only the in-frame clones, and not every one. In the table there are hundreds of thousands of clones, around 90% of which are singletons. Naivety among CD8 cells was defined by CD45RO negativity and positive CCR7 selection, thereby excluding terminally differentiated effector memory CD45RA+ cells. Sequences were obtained from naive CD8+ T cells sorted from blood. These receptors were collected from a man younger than 45 in good health.

The J gene is TRBJ2-2, the V gene TRBV19; no clear D. CDR1 and CDR2 from the germline V gene are LNHDA and SQIVND (reference sequence). This CDR3 has 16 amino acids. V lost 5 bases, J lost 6 bases, and 19 bases lay in between. The CDR3: CASSLPYPPVPGELFF. DNA for the CDR3: TGTGCCAGTAGTCTCCCATACCCCCCCGTCCCCGGGGAGCTGTTTTTT.

This sequence joins TRBV6-6 and TRBJ2-3; the D is unclear. Germline CDR1 and CDR2: MNHNY and SVGAGI (reference sequence). This CDR3 contains 13 residues. Trimming shortened V by 8 bases and J by 0 bases, and 9 bases separated the two germline ends. The chain's CDR3 is CASAAPSTDTQYF. In DNA form, the CDR3 reads TGTGCCAGCGCAGCGCCTAGCACAGATACGCAGTATTTT.

This chain connects TRBV29-1 to TRBJ2-7, with 14 nucleotides matching TRBD2. V lost 3 bases and J lost 2; bases outside the gene matches: 6. CDR3 length: 16 residues. The V gene's germline CDR1 is SQVTM and CDR2 ANQGSEA. The CDR3 DNA is TGCAGCGTTGAGAGACTAGCGGGAGGGGGGCCCTACGAGCAGTACTTC. Protein product: CSVERLAGGGPYEQYF.

This clone appeared once. This rearrangement joins TRBV27 to TRBJ1-1; 7 bases are shared with TRBD1. Germline V gene lookup returns CDR1 MNHEY and CDR2 SMNVEV (reference sequence). J lost 0 bases, V lost 6 bases, and 4 bases had no gene match. The CDR3 consists of 14 residues. The CDR3 sequence is CASRPRGLNTEAFF. The CDR3 DNA reads as TGTGCCAGCAGGCCCAGGGGGTTGAACACTGAAGCTTTCTTT.

Comments on this clone: This specimen includes other DNA sequences encoding the same CDR3. This rearrangement joins TRBV7-9 to TRBJ2-2; maybe TRBD1 (5 bases). This CDR3 spans 13 amino acids. CDR1 SEHNR and CDR2 FQNEAQ come from the germline V gene (reference sequence). The V end was cut by 6 bases, the J end by 6 bases, with 11 bases between. The CDR3 coding sequence is TGTGCCAGCAGTTCAGGGTACGCCGGGGAGCTGTTTTTT. It codes for CASSSGYAGELFF.

The chain uses TRBV7-9 and TRBJ1-4; 7 bases line up with TRBD1. This CDR3 spans 16 amino acids. Looked up from germline, CDR1 is SEHNR and CDR2 is FQNEAQ (reference sequence). The junction had 6 bases not matched to a gene; V was cut back by 0 bases and J by 5 bases. In DNA form, the CDR3 reads TGTGCCAGCAGCTTAGCCCGGGACAGCGCCAATGAAAAACTGTTTTTT. This gives the protein CASSLARDSANEKLFF.

Many counts were recorded for this clone. The rearrangement links TRBV7-3 to TRBJ2-2; TRBD2 matches at 12 bases. Germline lookup yields CDR1 SGHTA and CDR2 FQGTGA. The CDR3 loop spans 17 amino acids. V dropped 6 bases and J dropped 4; count of bases not matched to a gene: 9. Written as DNA, the CDR3 is TGTGCCAGCAGACGAACAGGGGGACTAGCGGGCACCGGGGAGCTGTTTTTT. Protein product: CASRRTGGLAGTGELFF.

This rearrangement joins TRBV7-6 to TRBJ2-1; D uncertain. The V and J ends lost 2 bases and 4 bases respectively, with 12 bases between them. The CDR3 has 15 residues. Germline CDR1 and CDR2: SGHVS and FNYEAQ. The CDR3 DNA sequence: TGTGCCAGCAGCTTAAGTGGCGGCCAGTACAATGAGCAGTTCTTC. Encoded protein: CASSLSGGQYNEQFF.

This clone came up a few times. Other DNA sequences in this sample translate to the same CDR3. The chain combines TRBV7-2 with TRBJ2-7; 8 nucleotides agree with TRBD2. The CDR3 runs to 15 residues. Germline V lookup: CDR1 SGHTA, CDR2 FQGNSA. J lost 3 bases, V lost 1 base, and 5 bases had no gene match. The CDR3 spells CASSLGPSGFYEQYF. The DNA of the CDR3 is TGTGCCAGCAGCTTAGGCCCTAGCGGGTTCTACGAGCAGTACTTC.

The chain has TRBV19 and TRBJ2-1; D remains unclear. CDR3 length equals 15 residues. V was cut by 4 bases and J by 0 bases, with 10 bases left in between. From germline, CDR1 is LNHDA and CDR2 SQIVND (reference sequence). CDR3: CASSTSTSSYNEQFF. The DNA of the CDR3 is TGTGCCAGTAGTACTTCTACGAGCTCCTACAATGAGCAGTTCTTC.

This sequence joins TRBV5-1 and TRBJ2-3, with 16 nucleotides matching TRBD2. V lost 5 bases to trimming and J lost 14 bases; unmatched junction nucleotides: 8. Germline CDR1 is SGHRS and CDR2 is YFSETQ. The CDR3 totals 14 residues. For the CDR3, the DNA is TGCGCCAGCAGGAACGGGACTAGCGGGAGGGCCGGGTATTTT. Translating gives CASRNGTSGRAGYF.

The J gene is TRBJ2-1, the V gene TRBV6-5, with 9 bases lining up with TRBD2. The CDR3 runs to 14 residues. The ends lost 3 bases at V and 7 bases at J; junction bases unmatched: 4. Germline V gene lookup returns CDR1 MNHEY and CDR2 SVGAGI. DNA for the CDR3: TGTGCCAGCAGTTATCCTAGCGGGACAAATGAGCAGTTCTTC. Encoded protein: CASSYPSGTNEQFF.

This chain links TRBV11-2 with TRBJ2-7; 7 nucleotides match TRBD1. The CDR3 length is 14 residues. V trimming: 3 bases; J trimming: 2 bases; junction bases outside the gene matches: 4. CDR1 is SGHAT, CDR2 FQNNGV, per germline. The DNA for the CDR3 is TGTGCCAGCAGCTTGACAGGGACCACCTACGAGCAGTACTTC. Translation gives CASSLTGTTYEQYF.

The V call is TRBV28, the J call TRBJ2-5; no clear D gene. The V gene's germline CDR1 is MDHEN and CDR2 SYDVKM. Trimming left V 8 bases short and J 5 bases short, with 21 bases between. The CDR3 contains 15 residues. CDR3 bases: TGTGCCAGCCGGTTTGGGGAACAACAAGTTGAGACCCAGTACTTC. This codes for CASRFGEQQVETQYF.

This clone occurred a few times. This sequence joins TRBV27 and TRBJ2-7; D is unclear. CDR1 is MNHEY, CDR2 SMNVEV, per germline (reference sequence). The CDR3 has 13 residues. V lost 2 bases and J lost 3, with 8 bases in between. In DNA, the CDR3 is TGTGCCAGCAGTTTAGCCACCGACTACGAGCAGTACTTC. Translating gives CASSLATDYEQYF.

On this clone itself: Within the sample, other DNA sequences also encode this same CDR3. The chain joins TRBV27 to TRBJ2-7, with 7 nucleotides matching TRBD2. The CDR3 extends over 14 amino acids. Per the germline V gene, CDR1 is MNHEY and CDR2 is SMNVEV (reference sequence). V lost 2 bases, J lost 3 bases, and 4 bases stayed unmatched. CDR3 amino acids: CASSLGGVGYEQYF. The DNA of the CDR3 is TGTGCCAGCAGTTTAGGGGGGGTCGGCTACGAGCAGTACTTC.

V usage is TRBV6-5 and J usage is TRBJ2-7; 7 nucleotides align to TRBD1. This CDR3 region has 16 residues. Losses at the gene ends were 0 bases for V and 4 bases for J; bases not matched to a gene: 9. The germline V gene encodes CDR1 MNHEY and CDR2 SVGAGI. This CDR3 reads CASSYSSDREMYEQYF. The CDR3 nucleotides are TGTGCCAGCAGTTACTCGAGTGACAGGGAGATGTACGAGCAGTACTTC.

The rearrangement uses TRBV5-1 and TRBJ2-2; no clear D. The CDR3 consists of 17 residues. V lost 1 base, J lost 0 bases, and 13 bases lay in between. CDR1 SGHRS and CDR2 YFSETQ come from the germline V gene. This chain's CDR3 is CASSLWPFDTNTGELFF. Written as DNA, the CDR3 is TGCGCCAGCAGCTTGTGGCCGTTCGATACGAACACCGGGGAGCTGTTTTTT. Full variable domain (missing parts from reference TRBV5-1 and TRBJ2-2): KAGVTQTPRYLIKTRGQQVTLSCSPISGHRSVSWYQQTPGQGLQFLFEYFSETQRNKGNFPGRFSGRQFSNSRSEMNVSTLELGDSALYLCASSLWPFDTNTGELFFGEGSRLTVL.

V gene TRBV11-2 combines with J gene TRBJ2-7; 14 bases fit TRBD2. Germline V gene sequence: CDR1 SGHAT, CDR2 FQNNGV. Unmatched junction bases numbered 5, after V lost 3 bases and J lost 4 bases. The CDR3 loop spans 16 amino acids. The CDR3 nucleotides are TGTGCCAGCAGCTTTCGGGGACTAGCGGGAGTTTACGAGCAGTACTTC. This translates into CASSFRGLAGVYEQYF.

This rearrangement joins TRBV5-5 to TRBJ2-1, with 9 nucleotides matching TRBD1. Germline values: CDR1 SGHKS, CDR2 YYEKEE (reference sequence). The CDR3 length is 17 residues. V lost 1 base and J lost 4; bases outside the gene matches: 9. The CDR3 loop is CASSLNPRTGAYNEQFF. In DNA form, the CDR3 reads TGTGCCAGCAGCTTGAATCCTCGGACAGGGGCTTACAATGAGCAGTTCTTC.

The chain recombines TRBV11-2 with TRBJ2-7; D possibly matches TRBD1 or TRBD2 (5 bases each). The germline V gene has CDR1 SGHAT and CDR2 FQNNGV. The CDR3 consists of 11 residues. CDR3 coding DNA: TGTGCTACGGGACGATTCTACGAGCAGTACTTC. It codes for CATGRFYEQYF.

The chain recombines TRBV7-9 with TRBJ1-2; possibly TRBD1 for D (6 bases). V dropped 6 bases and J dropped 3 bases, with 11 bases sitting between them. Germline values: CDR1 SEHNR, CDR2 FQNEAQ (reference sequence). The length of the CDR3 is 13 residues. Here the CDR3 DNA reads TGTGCCAGCAGGTTCAGGGGTGACTATGGCTACACCTTC. Residues: CASRFRGDYGYTF.